There are a few counts of the clone carrying this T cell receptor (beta chain). The target antigen is unknown. Time point specified: baseline pretreatment blood. Regarding treatment: 15 Gy SBRT to primary tumor, nephrectomy 4 weeks later. After SBRT, blood was collected at 2 and 4 weeks, plus baseline. Clear cell pathology was present in this patient's renal cell carcinoma. Libraries were prepared by immunoSEQ multiplex PCR; TCRdb keeps only in-frame clonotypes and omits some of them. The sample has some 150,000 clones; less than 90% are singletons. These data are taken from a study of radiation and T cells in renal cell carcinoma. Study results and caveats: Pretreatment tumor biopsies were lacking, so baseline clonotypes are unknown.

This clonotype was sampled from a woman in her fifties or sixties with renal cell carcinoma. The sequences come from blood, collected from a patient whose treatment included radiotherapy and nephrectomy.

The CDR3 loop is CASSQPLGESYNEQFF. The CDR3 nucleotides are TGTGCCAGCAGCCAGCCCCTAGGGGAGAGCTACAATGAGCAGTTCTTC. The gene calls are TRBV9 and TRBJ2-1, with D perhaps given as TRBD1 or TRBD2 (5 bases each). The CDR3 extends over 16 amino acids. V lost 4 bases, J lost 3 bases, and 17 bases lay in between. The germline CDR1 and CDR2 sequences are SGDLS and YYNGEE.